These 5 T cell receptor beta chains originate from one sample sequenced in a study of blood T cell repertoires in COVID-19. Profiled with immunoSEQ multiplex PCR; TCRdb holds only in-frame clones, not every one. This sample has under 250,000 clones, with 81% found just once. The sequenced sample was peripheral blood. Source of these receptors: a woman aged 80 or older with acute or convalescent COVID-19.

The CDR3 region has the DNA TGTGCCAGCAGCTCCTACAGGGCTAGCACAGATACGCAGTATTTT. This gives the protein CASSSYRASTDTQYF. The chain links TRBV7-2 to TRBJ2-3, with TRBD1 as a possible D gene (6 bases). The V gene's germline CDR1 is SGHTA and CDR2 FQGNSA. The V gene lost 4 bases and the J gene lost 0 bases, with 11 bases spanning the gap. This CDR3 is built from 15 residues.

The chain has TRBV7-2 and TRBJ1-1; D not certain. Germline CDR1 SGHTA, CDR2 FQGNSA. The CDR3 contains 15 residues. V dropped 1 base and J dropped 2 bases, with 11 bases sitting between them. CDR3 amino acids: CASSLVERSNTEAFF. The DNA for the CDR3 is TGTGCCAGCAGCTTAGTAGAACGGAGTAACACTGAAGCTTTCTTT.

This clone was picked up one time. This chain links TRBV18 with TRBJ1-2; 11 positions agree with TRBD1. Trimming took 5 bases from V and 6 from J; bases not matched to a gene: 8. Germline CDR1 KGHSH, CDR2 LQKENI. CDR3 length equals 15 residues. CDR3: CASSGRTGGADGYTF. The CDR3 nucleotides are TGTGCCAGCTCAGGAAGGACAGGGGGCGCGGATGGCTACACCTTC.

The CDR3 DNA reads as TGTGCCAGCCGCCGGACGGGACAGGGGGACGAGCAGTACTTC. Amino acids: CASRRTGQGDEQYF. This chain connects TRBV18 to TRBJ2-7; 11 positions match TRBD1. Per germline, CDR1 KGHSH and CDR2 LQKENI. The CDR3 contains 14 residues. The V and J ends lost 8 bases and 5 bases, in that order; junction bases with no gene match: 8.

The chain employs TRBV7-9 and TRBJ1-1; no definite D call. Trimming shortened V by 7 bases and J by 3 bases, and 12 bases separated the two germline ends. CDR1 and CDR2 from the germline V gene are SEHNR and FQNEAQ (reference sequence). The CDR3 is 13 residues long. The CDR3, as DNA: TGTGCCAGCACCCTATATGTGGACACTGAAGCTTTCTTT. Translating it yields CASTLYVDTEAFF. Variable domain in full (rest from reference TRBV7-9 and TRBJ1-1): DTGVSQNPRHKITKRGQNVTFRCDPISEHNRLYWYRQTLGQGPEFLTYFQNEAQLEKSRLLSDRFSAERPKGSFSTLEIQRTEQGDSAMYLCASTLYVDTEAFFGQGTRLTVV.